This entry concerns a single TCR beta chain. These data originate in a study of identical twins. TCRdb analysed the 5' RACE reads with MiXCR anew, one entry per CDR3 protein. The sample has 450,000 to 500,000 distinct CDR3 sequences; 13% to 15% are singletons. The ends lost 7 bases at V and 5 bases at J; junction bases unmatched: 11. The CDR3 runs 14 residues. CDR1 SGHRS and CDR2 YFSETQ come from the germline V gene. These data also featured in a second study, about yellow fever vaccine responses in identical twins.

The sequenced sample consisted of CD4+ T cells sorted from blood. The rearrangement uses TRBV5-1 and TRBJ2-7; 8 positions agree with TRBD1. The clonotype originates from a woman between 18 and 30 years old in good health. The DNA of the CDR3 is TGCGCCAGCGGCCCAGGGGGCTCCACGGACGAGCAGTACTTC. This codes for CASGPGGSTDEQYF.